Sequencing of this T cell receptor (beta chain) was carried out in a study of T cell repertoires in cytomegalovirus infection. Whole-study findings and limits: The study identified carriers of CMV plus the relevant HLA from cumulative public TCR beta family frequency.

The CDR3 extends over 14 amino acids. The V and J ends lost 4 bases and 5 bases, in that order; junction bases with no gene match: 5. Per germline, CDR1 SGHDT and CDR2 YYEEEE. For this clonotype: What it recognizes is unknown.

TCRdb redid the calling of the reads with MiXCR, one entry per CDR3 protein. The sample lists hundreds of thousands of distinct CDR3 sequences; around a third were seen once. Sequenced here: cultured CD8+ T cells from PBMCs, sampled from culture after CMV antigen stimulation. The TCR comes from a human donor in good health (CMV status not recorded). Some clones in this sample may be carry-over from other donors' samples. This sequence joins TRBV5-6 and TRBJ2-7; TRBD1 agrees at 11 bases. CDR3 region: CASSPGTGGNEQYV. DNA of the CDR3: TGTGCCAGCAGCCCTGGGACAGGGGGAAACGAGCAGTACGTC.